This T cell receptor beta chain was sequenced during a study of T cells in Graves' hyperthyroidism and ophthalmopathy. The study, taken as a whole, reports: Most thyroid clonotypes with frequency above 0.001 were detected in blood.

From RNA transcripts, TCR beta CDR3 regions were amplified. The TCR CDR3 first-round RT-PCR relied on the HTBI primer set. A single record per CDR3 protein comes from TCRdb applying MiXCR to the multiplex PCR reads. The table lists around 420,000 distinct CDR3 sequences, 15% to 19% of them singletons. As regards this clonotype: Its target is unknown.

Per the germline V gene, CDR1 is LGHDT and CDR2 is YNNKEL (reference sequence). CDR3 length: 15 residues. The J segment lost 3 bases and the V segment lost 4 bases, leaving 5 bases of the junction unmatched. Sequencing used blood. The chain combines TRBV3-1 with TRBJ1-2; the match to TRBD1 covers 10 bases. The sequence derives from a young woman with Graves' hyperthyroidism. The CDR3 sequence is CASSPWGQGYYGYTF. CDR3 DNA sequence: TGTGCCAGCAGCCCATGGGGACAGGGGTACTATGGCTACACCTTC.